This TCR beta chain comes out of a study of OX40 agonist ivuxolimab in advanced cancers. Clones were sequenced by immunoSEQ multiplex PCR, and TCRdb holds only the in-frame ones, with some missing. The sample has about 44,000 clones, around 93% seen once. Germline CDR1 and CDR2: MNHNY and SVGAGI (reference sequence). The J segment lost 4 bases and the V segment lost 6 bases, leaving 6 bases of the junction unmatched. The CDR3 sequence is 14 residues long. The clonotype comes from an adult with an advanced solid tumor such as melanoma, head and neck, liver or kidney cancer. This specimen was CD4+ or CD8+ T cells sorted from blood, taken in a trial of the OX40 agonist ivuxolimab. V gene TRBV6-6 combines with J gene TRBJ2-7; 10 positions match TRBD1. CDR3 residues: CASSPGTGVYEQYF. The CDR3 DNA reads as TGTGCCAGCAGCCCCGGGACAGGGGTATACGAGCAGTACTTC.